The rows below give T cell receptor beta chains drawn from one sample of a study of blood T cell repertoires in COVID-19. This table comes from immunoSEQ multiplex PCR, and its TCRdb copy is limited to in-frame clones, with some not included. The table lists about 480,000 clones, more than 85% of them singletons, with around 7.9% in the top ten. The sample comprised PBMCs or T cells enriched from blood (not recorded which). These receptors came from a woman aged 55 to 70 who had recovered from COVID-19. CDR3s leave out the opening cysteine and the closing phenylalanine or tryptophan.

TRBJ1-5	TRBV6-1	ASSELRQDIHPNQPQH
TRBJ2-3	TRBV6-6	ASTYPSGVSTDTQY
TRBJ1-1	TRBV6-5	ASSYNSFMNTEAF
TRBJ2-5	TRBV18	ASSPLQETQY
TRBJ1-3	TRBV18	ASSPTTGPINTIY
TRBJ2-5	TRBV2	ASTPRTRRGGETQY
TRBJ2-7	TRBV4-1	ASSPRRDTPYEQY
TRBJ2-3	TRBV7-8	ASSFAVGAGGFTDTQY
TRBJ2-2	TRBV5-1	ASSVTGANTGELF
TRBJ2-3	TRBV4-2	ASSQDPTLAGVNTQY
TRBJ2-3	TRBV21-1	ASSKVPGLDTQY
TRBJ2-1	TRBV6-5	ASSYSWAGYNEQF
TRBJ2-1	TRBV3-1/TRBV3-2	ASSNNAASGGRYNEQF
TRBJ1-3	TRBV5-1	ASTSEGTGGNTIY
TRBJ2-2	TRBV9	ASSPPWTGGTGELF
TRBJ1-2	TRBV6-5	ASSTGTGYT
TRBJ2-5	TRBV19	ASSIQSTPGLETQY
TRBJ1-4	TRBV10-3	AISESTYEKLF
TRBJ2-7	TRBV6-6	ASSYPTGGSYEQY
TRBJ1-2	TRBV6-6	ASSYRGAEGYGYT
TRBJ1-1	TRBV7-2	ASSKPGG
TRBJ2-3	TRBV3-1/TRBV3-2	ASNVAGGGTDTQY
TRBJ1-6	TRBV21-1	ASSKVGGASPLH
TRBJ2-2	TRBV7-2	ASSWTGTGELF
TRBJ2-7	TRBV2	ASSSNPYEQY
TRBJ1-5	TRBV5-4	ASSLAGGGNPQH
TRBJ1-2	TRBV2	ASSGGGGRYGYT
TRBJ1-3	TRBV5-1	ASSLAGSGRGNTIY
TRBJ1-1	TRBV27	ASSLKRTGSTEAF
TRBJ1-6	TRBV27	ASRLVGGSYNSPLH
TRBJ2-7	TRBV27	ASSLGQGSHYEQY
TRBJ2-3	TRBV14	ASSQARTGVSQY
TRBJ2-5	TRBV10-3	AISDESPEGTQY
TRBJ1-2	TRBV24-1	ATSDLFSGYT
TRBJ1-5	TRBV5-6	ASSWGDRDNQPQH
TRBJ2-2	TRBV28	ASSLTGGTGELF
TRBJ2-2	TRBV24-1	ATSDRWGRPNTGELF
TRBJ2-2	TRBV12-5	ASGLVLRQGDTGELF
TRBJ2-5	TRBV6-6	ASSLSDRGPDQETQY
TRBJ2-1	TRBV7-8	ASSLIRLGGAYNEQF
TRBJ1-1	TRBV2	ASSRQGSNTEAF
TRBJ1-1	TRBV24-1	ATSGGSGHKNTEAF
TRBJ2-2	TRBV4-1	ASSPWAGNTGELF
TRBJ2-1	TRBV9	ASSVGAGGYNEQF
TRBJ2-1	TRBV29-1	STGRSSSYNEQF
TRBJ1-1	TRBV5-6	ASSFEGLFNTEAF
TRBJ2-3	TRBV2	ASSVVGSGTDTQY
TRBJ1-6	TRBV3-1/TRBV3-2	ASSPGQGPSPLH
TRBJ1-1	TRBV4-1	ASSQVLPQGAPLFGTEAF
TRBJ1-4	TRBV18	ASSPTQTGAATNEKLF
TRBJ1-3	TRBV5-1	ASSLFGPTSGNTIY
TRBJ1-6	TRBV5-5	ASSLAQRDNISPLH
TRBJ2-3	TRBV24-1	ATSDPRPGQGTDTQY
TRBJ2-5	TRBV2	ASSVGAYQETQY
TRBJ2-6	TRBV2	ATRPPEISGANVLT
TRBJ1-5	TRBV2	ASSGGQVHSNQPQH
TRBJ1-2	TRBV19	ASSLNRGPYGYT
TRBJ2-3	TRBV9	ASGTGGVLDTQY
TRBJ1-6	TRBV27	ASTRSSYNSPLH
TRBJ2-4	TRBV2	ASSRGTGGANIQY